The clone carrying this T cell receptor beta chain has just one count. Its cognate antigen is unknown. This specimen belongs to a study of PD-1 blockade in classical Hodgkin lymphoma. All trial patients relapsed after autologous stem cell transplantation. Findings and limits, study-wide: Relapsed/refractory patients reportedly had lower baseline diversity than newly diagnosed patients. Undefined causes, possibly disease activity or prior therapy, underlie the repertoire differences. In CD4+ cells, TCR diversity went up significantly by C4D1, but in CD8+ cells it did not.

Trimming took 6 bases from V and 4 from J; bases not matched to a gene: 10. Germline V gene lookup returns CDR1 SGDLS and CDR2 YYNGEE. The CDR3 extends over 14 amino acids. Produced via immunoSEQ multiplex PCR; TCRdb's table is partial and in-frame only. The profile covers 100,000 or so clones, with approximately 90% appearing a single time and under 8% taken by the ten largest. The starting material was peripheral blood mononuclear cells (PBMCs), obtained before the second cycle of nivolumab. The source of this sequence is a human donor with classical Hodgkin lymphoma. The V call is TRBV9, the J call TRBJ2-7, with 7 bases identical to TRBD2. The chain's CDR3 is CASTSGASEYEQYF. In DNA form, the CDR3 reads TGTGCCAGCACAAGCGGGGCGTCGGAGTACGAGCAGTACTTC.